A single sample is the source of the 11 T cell receptor beta chains below, sequenced in a study of PD-1 blockade in classical Hodgkin lymphoma. Time point noted: cycle 4 day 1 (C4D1), after five to seven weeks of nivolumab. Exposure to brentuximab vedotin varied, and each patient had relapsed following autologous stem cell transplantation. Sequencing was performed with immunoSEQ multiplex PCR; in TCRdb, only in-frame clones are kept and a portion is missing. Of approximately 44,000 clones listed, less than 75% are singletons. This specimen was peripheral blood mononuclear cells (PBMCs), taken before the fourth cycle of nivolumab. Receptors originate from a human donor with classical Hodgkin lymphoma.

The CDR3: CASSFSTGGSETQYF. CDR3 nucleotide sequence: TGTGCCAGCAGTTTTTCGACAGGGGGCAGCGAGACCCAGTACTTC. The rearrangement joins TRBV28 to TRBJ2-5; TRBD1 agrees at 10 bases. CDR3 length: 15 amino acids. The germline gives CDR1 MDHEN, CDR2 SYDVKM. The trim removed 3 bases at V and 5 bases at J, leaving 6 bases unmatched.

V and J are TRBV19 and TRBJ1-4, with D unclear. Trimming removed 5 bases from V and 8 bases from J, with 15 bases in between. CDR3 length: 14 amino acids. The germline CDR1 and CDR2 sequences are LNHDA and SQIVND (reference sequence). The CDR3 region has the DNA TGTGCCAGTAGTGGCGCAGCCGCTGGGGAAAAACTGTTTTTT. Its translation is CASSGAAAGEKLFF.

This clone was detected a few times. The chain carries TRBV29-1 and TRBJ2-7; 8 nucleotides align to TRBD2. Germline V CDR1 and CDR2: SQVTM, ANQGSEA. V gave up 5 bases and J gave up 2 bases; unmatched junction bases: 11. CDR3 length equals 15 residues. The CDR3 sequence is CSVPARGGSTYEQYF. The CDR3 DNA reads TGCAGCGTTCCGGCCCGCGGGGGGTCAACCTACGAGCAGTACTTC.

The rearrangement uses TRBV4-3 and TRBJ2-2; TRBD1 agrees at 7 bases. This CDR3 is 17 amino acids long. V shed 1 base, J shed 2 bases, and the junction held 7 bases outside the gene matches. The V gene's germline CDR1 is LGHNA and CDR2 YSLEER. Here the CDR3 reads CASSQGARGQNTGELFF. Here the CDR3 DNA reads TGCGCCAGCAGCCAAGGCGCTAGGGGGCAAAACACCGGGGAGCTGTTTTTT.

The table lists this clone with many counts. The chain employs TRBV10-3 and TRBJ2-3; no clear D gene. The CDR3 is 13 residues long. In germline, CDR1 is ENHRY, CDR2 SYGVKD. Trimming left V 7 bases short and J 1 base short, with 9 bases between. The CDR3 DNA is TGTGCCATCAAATCGTCAGGCACAGATACGCAGTATTTT. Residues: CAIKSSGTDTQYF.

This clone appeared a few times. This rearrangement joins TRBV6-5 to TRBJ2-7; tentative D call: TRBD1 (6 bases). The germline CDR1 and CDR2 sequences are MNHEY and SVGAGI. The CDR3 has 15 amino acids. Between the trimmed V and J ends, which lost 1 base and 1 base, there was a span of 11 bases. CDR3 DNA: TGTGCCAGCAGTTACTACAGGGAGAGTTCCTACGAGCAGTACTTC. It translates to CASSYYRESSYEQYF.

This clone was observed a handful of times. This chain links TRBV11-3 with TRBJ1-1; possible D gene TRBD1, 6 bases. This CDR3 is 14 amino acids long. Trimming removed 4 bases from V and 0 bases from J, with 9 bases in between. The germline V gene encodes CDR1 SGHNT and CDR2 YENEEA. CDR3 in amino acids: CASSSGQMNTEAFF. DNA for the CDR3: TGTGCCAGCAGCTCTGGACAGATGAACACTGAAGCTTTCTTT.

The chain links TRBV4-1 to TRBJ1-2, with unresolved D. This CDR3 region has 12 residues. Germline-derived CDR1 and CDR2 are MGHRA and YSYEKL. Trimming took off 1 base at V and 5 bases at J, with 5 bases between the two ends. CDR3 sequence: CASSQGQYGYTF. In nucleotides, the CDR3 is TGCGCCAGCAGCCAAGGTCAGTATGGCTACACCTTC.

This clone was seen only a few times. The rearrangement links TRBV6-5 to TRBJ2-7, with D tentatively TRBD2 (6 bases). Germline V gene sequence: CDR1 MNHEY, CDR2 SVGAGI. The V end lost 7 bases, the J end lost 7 bases, and 14 bases lay between the germline ends. CDR3 length equals 12 residues. CDR3: CASTKLSGEQYF. CDR3 bases: TGTGCCAGCACCAAACTTAGCGGAGAGCAGTACTTC.

About this clone itself: Given a much more abundant clone one base away, this may be a read error. The chain links TRBV18 to TRBJ1-1; D is perhaps TRBD1 (5 bases). This CDR3 has 12 residues. V was pared by 7 bases and J by 1 base, with 7 bases between. Germline V gene data show CDR1 as KGHSH and CDR2 as LQKENI. CDR3 protein: CASCGGNTEAFF. The CDR3 nucleotides are TGTGCCAGCTGTGGGGGGAACACTGAAGCTTTCTTT.

The rearrangement uses TRBV18 and TRBJ1-1; unclear D gene. V shed 5 bases and J shed 6 bases, with 13 bases lying between them. The germline gives CDR1 KGHSH, CDR2 LQKENI. This CDR3 is 13 amino acids long. In DNA, the CDR3 is TGTGCCAGCTCAGAACTAAGATTTGCTGAAGCTTTCTTT. This translates into CASSELRFAEAFF. The variable domain in full, completed from reference TRBV18 and TRBJ1-1, reads NAGVMQNPRHLVRRRGQEARLRCSPMKGHSHVYWYRQLPEEGLKFMVYLQKENIIDESGMPKERFSAEFPKEGPSILRIQQVVRGDSAAYFCASSELRFAEAFFGQGTRLTVV.